This T cell receptor beta chain was profiled in a study of T-cell reconstitution after alpha-beta-depleted transplantation in children. This clonotype has a count of ten or more. The CDR3 spans 14 residues. The V gene lost 3 bases and the J gene lost 4 bases, with 13 bases spanning the gap. The V gene's germline CDR1 is SGHRS and CDR2 YFSETQ. The library targeted TCRbeta and was prepared with unique molecular identifiers. TCRdb called the PCR reads again in MiXCR, with one record for every CDR3 protein. The sample has fewer than 120,000 distinct CDR3 sequences, 9% to 12% seen once; the top ten hold approximately 7.6%.

The TCR sequence derives from a human donor who donated a stem cell graft to a child with acute lymphoblastic leukemia. The sequencing here drew on PBMCs from the stem cell graft donor, taken from the stem cell graft. The rearrangement joins TRBV5-1 to TRBJ1-2; weak D call: TRBD1 (5 bases). The CDR3 here is CASSSPGPSYGYTF. The CDR3, as DNA: TGCGCCAGCAGCTCACCGGGACCGTCCTATGGCTACACCTTC.